The 22 T cell receptor beta chains reported below all come from one sample, sequenced in a study of blood T cell repertoires in COVID-19 (dated by TCRdb to the early 2020s). The library was generated by the immunoSEQ multiplex PCR assay. TCRdb retrieved this table from immuneACCESS and kept in-frame rearrangements only. Not all clones are present; in checked studies, unresolved V genes account for under half, and no reason is known for the remainder. In this sample the table shows about 180,000 clones, 70% to 90% of which occur a single time. The ten largest clones add up to around 9% of the sample. The sequenced sample consisted of peripheral blood. These receptors were obtained from a man aged 50-60 years with active or convalescent COVID-19.

V and J are TRBV7-2 and TRBJ1-2; the match to TRBD1 covers 7 bases. V shed 2 bases, J shed 4 bases, and the junction held 7 bases outside the gene matches. This CDR3 region has 15 residues. Germline V gene data show CDR1 as SGHTA and CDR2 as FQGNSA. The CDR3 region is CASSLSQGKSYGYTF. The CDR3, as DNA: TGTGCCAGCAGCTTATCACAGGGGAAGTCCTATGGCTACACCTTC.

The chain couples TRBV28 to TRBJ2-3; 8 bases line up with TRBD2. Trimming removed 5 bases from V and 6 bases from J; junction bases left unmatched: 4. Looked up from germline, CDR1 is MDHEN and CDR2 is SYDVKM. CDR3 length: 13 residues. The chain's CDR3 is CASSTGLGDTQYF. The CDR3 DNA reads as TGTGCCAGCAGTACGGGACTAGGGGATACGCAGTATTTT.

The rearrangement joins TRBV2 to TRBJ1-5, with TRBD1 matching 8 bases. From germline, CDR1 is SNHLY and CDR2 FYNNEI. After removal of 6 bases from V and 5 bases from J, the junction contained 9 bases not matched to a gene. The CDR3 covers 15 residues. The chain's CDR3 is CASRPPGQVDQPQHF. The CDR3, as DNA: TGTGCCAGCAGACCCCCGGGACAGGTGGATCAGCCCCAGCATTTT. Drawing the rest from reference TRBV2 and TRBJ1-5, the complete variable domain is EPEVTQTPSHQVTQMGQEVILRCVPISNHLYFYWYRQILGQKVEFLVSFYNNEISEKSEIFDDQFSVERPDGSNFTLKIRSTKLEDSAMYFCASRPPGQVDQPQHFGDGTRLSIL.

The chain carries TRBV28 and TRBJ2-1; D possibly corresponds to TRBD1 (6 bases). The germline V gene has CDR1 MDHEN and CDR2 SYDVKM. With 7 bases removed from V and 2 bases from J, the gap between germline ends came to 12 bases. CDR3 length: 14 residues. The CDR3 DNA is TGTGCCAGCAACGGACAGATACCCTACAATGAGCAGTTCTTC. It codes for CASNGQIPYNEQFF.

This clone was detected only a few times. This chain links TRBV9 with TRBJ1-3, with 10 positions matching TRBD1. V gave up 2 bases and J gave up 8 bases; unmatched junction bases: 7. The CDR3 runs to 15 residues. Per the germline V gene, CDR1 is SGDLS and CDR2 is YYNGEE. The CDR3 region has the DNA TGTGCCAGCAGCGTGAGCGGACAGGGGGGTTACACCATATATTTT. As protein: CASSVSGQGGYTIYF.

The table lists this clone with a count of one. The V gene is TRBV3-1 (or the pseudogene TRBV3-2), the J gene TRBJ1-2, with D possibly being TRBD1 (6 bases). CDR3 length: 15 amino acids. Per germline, CDR1 LGHDT and CDR2 YNNKEL (reference sequence). The V gene lost 4 bases and the J gene lost 4 bases, with 16 bases spanning the gap. In DNA form, the CDR3 reads TGTGCCAGCAGCCCGCTCCGGGGGGGCTCCTATGGCTACACCTTC. Translated: CASSPLRGGSYGYTF.

The chain links TRBV19 to TRBJ2-4, with 8 bases matching TRBD2. Trimming took 6 bases from V and 0 from J; bases not matched to a gene: 7. The CDR3 spans 16 residues. Germline loops: CDR1 LNHDA, CDR2 SQIVND (reference sequence). In DNA form, the CDR3 reads TGTGCCAGTAGCGCCACGGCGGGGGGAGCCAAAAACATTCAGTACTTC. As protein: CASSATAGGAKNIQYF.

The DNA for the CDR3 is TGTGCCTGGAGTATCGAGGGTATAAATTCACCCCTCCACTTT. Amino acid sequence: CAWSIEGINSPLHF. J is TRBJ1-6 and V is TRBV30; D unresolved. The CDR3 spans 14 residues. CDR1 is GTSNPN and CDR2 is SVGIG in the germline V gene (reference sequence). V was clipped by 2 bases and J by 7 bases, with 12 bases between them.

In its sample, this clone was seen a few times. The chain carries TRBV11-3 and TRBJ2-1, with D possibly matching TRBD2 (5 bases). The CDR3 consists of 13 residues. CDR1 and CDR2 (germline): SGHNT, YENEEA. V was cut by 2 bases and J by 7 bases, with 9 bases left in between. The CDR3: CASSLSGENEQFF. CDR3 DNA: TGTGCCAGCAGCTTATCTGGGGAGAATGAGCAGTTCTTC.

The gene calls are TRBV6-1 and TRBJ2-5; D is possibly TRBD2 (6 bases). Germline V gene data show CDR1 as MNHNS and CDR2 as SASEGT. The CDR3 has 14 residues. V was shortened by 0 bases and J by 6 bases, with 11 bases between the two germline ends. The CDR3 DNA is TGTGCCAGCAGTGAAGCGGCGGGGAAACAGACCCAGTACTTC. This gives the protein CASSEAAGKQTQYF.

The chain joins TRBV6-5 to TRBJ2-1, with 7 bases that match TRBD1. Germline CDR1 is MNHEY and CDR2 is SVGAGI. With 5 bases clipped from V and 10 bases from J, the junction kept 5 bases outside the gene matches. CDR3 size: 12 residues. The chain's CDR3 is CASSLPDREQFF. In DNA, the CDR3 is TGTGCCAGCAGTCTCCCGGACAGGGAGCAGTTCTTC.

The chain couples TRBV5-1 to TRBJ2-3; D may be TRBD2 (5 bases). This CDR3 is built from 13 residues. V lost 6 bases and J lost 6, with 14 bases in between. The germline CDR1 and CDR2 sequences are SGHRS and YFSETQ. CDR3 DNA sequence: TGCGCCAGCAAGCCTCCTAGCATCGATACGCAGTATTTT. Translated, it gives CASKPPSIDTQYF.

V usage is TRBV24-1 and J usage is TRBJ2-2, with 11 bases aligning to TRBD2. The V and J ends lost 5 bases and 0 bases, in that order; junction bases with no gene match: 4. Germline V CDR1 and CDR2: KGHDR, SFDVKD. The CDR3 is 17 amino acids. CDR3 in amino acids: CATSALSGGANTGELFF. In nucleotides, the CDR3 is TGTGCCACCAGTGCCCTTAGCGGGGGGGCGAACACCGGGGAGCTGTTTTTT.

The count of this clone is one. This chain joins TRBV3-1 (or the pseudogene TRBV3-2) and TRBJ2-7, with 8 bases identical to TRBD2. CDR1 and CDR2 from the germline V gene are LGHDT and YNNKEL (reference sequence). With 6 bases clipped from V and 2 bases from J, the junction kept 6 bases outside the gene matches. The CDR3 is made up of 14 amino acids. CDR3 in amino acids: CASRRTSGTYEQYF. In nucleotides, the CDR3 is TGTGCCAGCAGACGAACTAGCGGAACCTACGAGCAGTACTTC.

V is TRBV4-3 and J is TRBJ1-1, with TRBD1 matching over 9 bases. The germline V gene encodes CDR1 LGHNA and CDR2 YSLEER. Trimming cost V 4 bases and J 3 bases; bases outside gene matches: 21. The CDR3 length is 20 residues. CDR3 sequence: CASSLRMGFTGGKVDTEAFF. CDR3 bases: TGCGCCAGCAGCCTACGGATGGGGTTTACAGGGGGCAAGGTGGACACTGAAGCTTTCTTT.

The chain uses TRBV3-1 (or the pseudogene TRBV3-2) and TRBJ1-1; possible D gene TRBD1, 6 bases. Germline V CDR1 and CDR2: LGHDT, YNNKEL (reference sequence). CDR3 length: 12 residues. Deletions cut 4 bases from V and 7 bases from J, with 10 bases between. DNA of the CDR3: TGTGCCAGCAGCCGCGGACAGCTTGAAGCTTTCTTT. Its protein product is CASSRGQLEAFF.

CDR3 residues: CASSPVYSNQPQHF. In DNA, the CDR3 is TGTGCCAGCTCACCGGTCTATAGCAATCAGCCCCAGCATTTT. The chain links TRBV18 to TRBJ1-5; D uncertain. The CDR3 sequence is 14 residues long. V dropped 3 bases and J dropped 0 bases, with 6 bases sitting between them. Germline CDR1 is KGHSH and CDR2 is LQKENI. Full variable domain (missing parts from reference TRBV18 and TRBJ1-5): NAGVMQNPRHLVRRRGQEARLRCSPMKGHSHVYWYRQLPEEGLKFMVYLQKENIIDESGMPKERFSAEFPKEGPSILRIQQVVRGDSAAYFCASSPVYSNQPQHFGDGTRLSIL.

This clone was observed once. V usage is TRBV30 and J usage is TRBJ1-1; D is perhaps TRBD1 (5 bases). Germline V lookup: CDR1 GTSNPN, CDR2 SVGIG (reference sequence). V lost 2 bases, J lost 7 bases, and 8 bases lay in between. CDR3 length: 11 residues. CDR3 region: CAWSSGIEAFF. CDR3 nucleotides: TGTGCCTGGAGTTCAGGGATTGAAGCTTTCTTT.

Only one count was recorded for this clone. The V and J genes are TRBV7-2 and TRBJ1-1; 7 nucleotides agree with TRBD1. The CDR3 totals 14 residues. V was pared by 1 base and J by 10 bases, with 9 bases of the junction left unmatched. CDR1 is SGHTA, CDR2 FQGNSA, per germline. The CDR3 sequence is CASSLDGTDRVAFF. The CDR3, as DNA: TGTGCCAGCAGCTTAGATGGGACAGATAGAGTAGCTTTCTTT.

This sequence joins TRBV2 and TRBJ2-5; weak D call: TRBD1 (5 bases). The CDR3 consists of 13 residues. V was clipped by 7 bases and J by 3 bases, with 12 bases between them. CDR1 is SNHLY, CDR2 FYNNEI, per germline. As DNA, the CDR3 is TGTGCCAGCACCTCAGACAGAAAAGAGACCCAGTACTTC. Translating gives CASTSDRKETQYF.

The chain employs TRBV6-1 and TRBJ1-2, with D possibly TRBD1 on 5 matching bases. V was cut by 3 bases and J by 8 bases, with 13 bases left in between. In germline, CDR1 is MNHNS, CDR2 SASEGT. The CDR3 has 13 amino acids. The CDR3 is CASSEEGPIGYTF. The CDR3 DNA reads as TGTGCCAGCAGTGAGGAGGGACCTATAGGCTACACCTTC.

The gene calls are TRBV2 and TRBJ2-7; D ambiguous. This CDR3 spans 11 amino acids. The V and J ends lost 6 bases and 0 bases respectively, with 3 bases between them. The germline gives CDR1 SNHLY, CDR2 FYNNEI. For the CDR3, the DNA is TGTGCCAGCAGCTACTCCTACGAGCAGTACTTC. Residues: CASSYSYEQYF.